These T cell receptor beta chains were read from a single sample in a study of T cells in Graves' hyperthyroidism and ophthalmopathy. TCRdb re-called the multiplex PCR reads through MiXCR, storing one row per CDR3 protein. The sample consists of hundreds of thousands of distinct CDR3 sequences, 35% to 55% of them appearing once. Sequencing was done on a sample of peripheral blood or thyroid tissue (not recorded which). The receptor source for this set is a woman aged 18-29 years with Graves' hyperthyroidism. Both conserved end residues are part of each CDR3. Each record gives: J gene, D gene, clone size, V gene, CDR3 DNA, CDR3 protein. A D gene is named only where the DNA matches it firmly. The size entry is marked missing in some rows and otherwise reads once, few, many or a size class.

j_gene: TRBJ1-2
d_gene: NA
abundance: NA
v_gene: TRBV15
CDR3nt: TGTGCCACCAGCAGCTCCCTCAGGGTCAGCTATGGCTACACCTTC
CDR3aa: CATSSSLRVSYGYTF

j_gene: TRBJ2-5
d_gene: NA
abundance: NA
v_gene: TRBV5-4
CDR3nt: TGTGCCAGCAGCTTGGGAGTAGGGGGTGAGGAGACCCAGTACTTC
CDR3aa: CASSLGVGGEETQYF

j_gene: TRBJ1-4
d_gene: NA
abundance: few
v_gene: TRBV7-3
CDR3nt: TGTGCCAGCAGTCCTTCCGGGACCTATAATGAAAAACTGTTTTTT
CDR3aa: CASSPSGTYNEKLFF

j_gene: TRBJ2-7
d_gene: NA
abundance: NA
v_gene: TRBV7-3
CDR3nt: TGTGCCAGCAGCTTAAGGTCAGGACGTCCGGGGAGGGGGAACTACGAGCAGTACTTC
CDR3aa: CASSLRSGRPGRGNYEQYF

j_gene: TRBJ1-1
d_gene: NA
abundance: NA
v_gene: TRBV7-8
CDR3nt: TGTGCCAGCAGCCCCAAACCGGGACCCAGGAACACTGAAGCTTTCTTT
CDR3aa: CASSPKPGPRNTEAFF

j_gene: TRBJ2-7
d_gene: TRBD1
abundance: NA
v_gene: TRBV11-1
CDR3nt: TGTGCCTGGAGATGGACAGGGGGCTGGGAGCAGTACTTC
CDR3aa: CAWRWTGGWEQYF

j_gene: TRBJ1-5
d_gene: TRBD1
abundance: NA
v_gene: TRBV5-1
CDR3nt: TGCGCCAGCAGCTTGGAGGGGGCGCGGAATCAGCCCCAGCATTTT
CDR3aa: CASSLEGARNQPQHF

j_gene: TRBJ2-5
d_gene: TRBD1
abundance: NA
v_gene: TRBV20-1
CDR3nt: TGCAGTGTGAGGGGGACAGTCCAAGAGACCCAGTACTTC
CDR3aa: CSVRGTVQETQYF

j_gene: TRBJ2-5
d_gene: TRBD2
abundance: many
v_gene: TRBV10-3
CDR3nt: TGTGCCACGGGGAGGGATCTGGGGGAGACCCAGTACTTC
CDR3aa: CATGRDLGETQYF

j_gene: TRBJ2-1
d_gene: TRBD2
abundance: NA
v_gene: TRBV24-1
CDR3nt: TGTGCCACCAGTGATCCTAGCGGGCCCCTTAGCAATGAGCAGTTCTTC
CDR3aa: CATSDPSGPLSNEQFF

j_gene: TRBJ1-1
d_gene: TRBD1
abundance: few
v_gene: TRBV20-1
CDR3nt: TGCAGTGCTTTTGGACAGGGCGGCTACACTGAAGCTTTCTTT
CDR3aa: CSAFGQGGYTEAFF

j_gene: TRBJ1-1
d_gene: NA
abundance: many
v_gene: TRBV7-9
CDR3nt: TGTGCCAGCAGCCCTCGGACGGGGACTGAAGCTTTCTTT
CDR3aa: CASSPRTGTEAFF

j_gene: TRBJ2-7
d_gene: NA
abundance: NA
v_gene: TRBV11-2
CDR3nt: TGTGCCAGCAGCTCAGAGTTTGCCTACGAGCAGTACTTC
CDR3aa: CASSSEFAYEQYF

j_gene: TRBJ2-6
d_gene: TRBD2
abundance: NA
v_gene: TRBV7-3
CDR3nt: TGTGCCAGCAGCTTAAGGGGGGTGGTAGCGGGGTCCTCTGGGGCCAACGTCCTGACTTTC
CDR3aa: CASSLRGVVAGSSGANVLTF

j_gene: TRBJ2-6
d_gene: NA
abundance: many
v_gene: TRBV10-3
CDR3nt: TGTGCCTCATCAAGTGGGACAACAGGTTCTGGGGCCAACGTCCTGACTTTC
CDR3aa: CASSSGTTGSGANVLTF

j_gene: TRBJ1-1
d_gene: NA
abundance: many
v_gene: TRBV12-3/TRBV12-4
CDR3nt: TGTGCCAGCAGTTTAAGTGACAGCGATATAGCTTTCTTT
CDR3aa: CASSLSDSDIAFF

j_gene: TRBJ1-5
d_gene: NA
abundance: many
v_gene: TRBV7-9
CDR3nt: TGTGCCAGCAGCCGGGGGGTGGGCTTGAGCAATCAGCCCCAGCATTTT
CDR3aa: CASSRGVGLSNQPQHF

j_gene: TRBJ2-6
d_gene: NA
abundance: NA
v_gene: TRBV5-1
CDR3nt: TGCGCCAGTCAGGTCTCTGGGGCCAACATCCTGACTTTC
CDR3aa: CASQVSGANILTF

j_gene: TRBJ1-2
d_gene: NA
abundance: few
v_gene: TRBV7-9
CDR3nt: TGTGCCAGCAGCTTAGTAGGACAGACTCTCTATGGCTACACCTTC
CDR3aa: CASSLVGQTLYGYTF

j_gene: TRBJ1-4
d_gene: TRBD1
abundance: many
v_gene: TRBV7-9
CDR3nt: TGTGCCAGCAGCCTGCCCTCAGGGGGAAATGAAAAACTGTTTTTT
CDR3aa: CASSLPSGGNEKLFF

j_gene: TRBJ2-7
d_gene: NA
abundance: NA
v_gene: TRBV6-1
CDR3nt: TGTGCCAGCAGTCGAATACCTAACTCCTACGAGCAGTACTTC
CDR3aa: CASSRIPNSYEQYF

j_gene: TRBJ2-5
d_gene: NA
abundance: few
v_gene: TRBV29-1
CDR3nt: TGCAGCGGGAGGGCCCTGTGGGGAGAGACCCAGTACTTC
CDR3aa: CSGRALWGETQYF

j_gene: TRBJ2-7
d_gene: TRBD1
abundance: many
v_gene: TRBV10-3
CDR3nt: TGTGCCATCAGTGAGGGATTGGGACAGTTGCAGTCCTACGAGCAGTACTTC
CDR3aa: CAISEGLGQLQSYEQYF

j_gene: TRBJ1-2
d_gene: NA
abundance: many
v_gene: TRBV25-1
CDR3nt: TGTGCCAGCGAAACGGAAGGGTCTGGCTACACCTTC
CDR3aa: CASETEGSGYTF

j_gene: TRBJ2-7
d_gene: NA
abundance: NA
v_gene: TRBV25-1
CDR3nt: TGTGCCAGCAAGAGAATACAGGGTCTGGAACACGAGCAGTACTTC
CDR3aa: CASKRIQGLEHEQYF

j_gene: TRBJ2-7
d_gene: NA
abundance: NA
v_gene: TRBV29-1
CDR3nt: TGCAGCGCCGGAGGGGGGACCTTGGTAGAGCAGTACTTC
CDR3aa: CSAGGGTLVEQYF

j_gene: TRBJ1-1
d_gene: NA
abundance: NA
v_gene: TRBV12-5
CDR3nt: TGTGCTAGTGGTTTGCCCTTCGAAGCTTTCTTT
CDR3aa: CASGLPFEAFF

j_gene: TRBJ1-2
d_gene: NA
abundance: NA
v_gene: TRBV29-1
CDR3nt: TGCAGCGTTGAAGTAGGGGATACTGGCTACACCTTC
CDR3aa: CSVEVGDTGYTF

j_gene: TRBJ2-5
d_gene: NA
abundance: NA
v_gene: TRBV25-1
CDR3nt: TGTGCCAGCAGTGTTCGGACAGCCCAAGAGACCCAGTACTTC
CDR3aa: CASSVRTAQETQYF

j_gene: TRBJ1-4
d_gene: NA
abundance: few
v_gene: TRBV11-1
CDR3nt: TGTGCCAGCAGCTTTTCAGGGTTTTTCGATGAAAAACTGTTTTTT
CDR3aa: CASSFSGFFDEKLFF

j_gene: TRBJ1-3
d_gene: NA
abundance: NA
v_gene: TRBV20-1
CDR3nt: TGCAGTGCCCGGATACCGAGCTCTGGAAACACCATATATTTT
CDR3aa: CSARIPSSGNTIYF

j_gene: TRBJ2-7
d_gene: TRBD1
abundance: many
v_gene: TRBV29-1
CDR3nt: TGCAGCGTTGCCCCAGGGACAGGGGGCCACGAGCAGTACTTC
CDR3aa: CSVAPGTGGHEQYF

j_gene: TRBJ1-5
d_gene: NA
abundance: NA
v_gene: TRBV4-1
CDR3nt: TGCGCCAGCAGCCAAGTAATATCGGATCAGCCCCAGCATTTT
CDR3aa: CASSQVISDQPQHF

j_gene: TRBJ2-2
d_gene: NA
abundance: NA
v_gene: TRBV9
CDR3nt: TGTGCCAGCAGCGACGTAAACACCGGGGAGCTGTTTTTT
CDR3aa: CASSDVNTGELFF

j_gene: TRBJ1-2
d_gene: TRBD1
abundance: NA
v_gene: TRBV2
CDR3nt: TGTGCCAGCACCGGTGGGACAGGAGTAAACTATGGCTACACCTTC
CDR3aa: CASTGGTGVNYGYTF

j_gene: TRBJ2-5
d_gene: TRBD2
abundance: NA
v_gene: TRBV14
CDR3nt: TGTGCCAGCAGTTCACGATCACTAGCGGGAGTAGAGACCCAGTACTTC
CDR3aa: CASSSRSLAGVETQYF

j_gene: TRBJ2-7
d_gene: TRBD1
abundance: NA
v_gene: TRBV29-1
CDR3nt: TGCAGCGCCGATCGGGGGACAGGGGGGGGCGAGCAGTACTTC
CDR3aa: CSADRGTGGGEQYF

j_gene: TRBJ1-2
d_gene: TRBD1
abundance: few
v_gene: TRBV2
CDR3nt: TGTGCCAGCAGAGATTGGAGGGGACAGCTCTATGGCTACACCTTC
CDR3aa: CASRDWRGQLYGYTF

j_gene: TRBJ2-7
d_gene: TRBD2
abundance: once
v_gene: TRBV24-1
CDR3nt: TGTGCCACCAGTGACGGTAGCGGGAGCTACGAGCAGTACTTC
CDR3aa: CATSDGSGSYEQYF

j_gene: TRBJ1-2
d_gene: NA
abundance: few
v_gene: TRBV20-1
CDR3nt: TGCAGTGCTAGAGATGTGTACAGGGATGGCTACACCTTC
CDR3aa: CSARDVYRDGYTF

j_gene: TRBJ1-5
d_gene: NA
abundance: NA
v_gene: TRBV5-1
CDR3nt: TGCGCCAGCAGCCTGTTAGCCGGAAACAATCAGCCCCAGCATTTT
CDR3aa: CASSLLAGNNQPQHF